The 18 T cell receptor beta chains below all came from one sample that was sequenced in a study of early T cells in non-severe SARS-CoV-2 infection. MiXCR was run by TCRdb on the 5' RACE reads, yielding one entry per CDR3 protein. In the table there are approximately 97,000 distinct CDR3 sequences, approximately 11% of which are singletons. The sample here was whole blood, taken at baseline. The receptors derive from an adult who was a healthcare worker with PCR-confirmed SARS-CoV-2 infection or an uninfected control (not recorded which).

This clonotype was recorded a few times. The rearrangement joins TRBV2 to TRBJ2-3, with a weak D call TRBD1 (5 bases). Per the germline V gene, CDR1 is SNHLY and CDR2 is FYNNEI. Trimming cost V 6 bases and J 3 bases, with 16 bases left between them. This CDR3 region has 15 residues. In DNA, the CDR3 is TGTGCCAGCAGCTCGGACCGCCGGACAACAGATACGCAGTATTTT. It encodes CASSSDRRTTDTQYF.

This chain joins TRBV5-8 and TRBJ1-3, with a possible D match to TRBD1 (6 bases). V gave up 2 bases and J gave up 0 bases, with 9 bases separating them. The length of the CDR3 is 15 residues. From germline, CDR1 is SGHTS and CDR2 YDEGEE. CDR3 loop: CASSFQGYSGNTIYF. In nucleotides, the CDR3 is TGTGCCAGCAGCTTTCAGGGGTACTCTGGAAACACCATATATTTT.

The chain couples TRBV5-1 to TRBJ2-5; D remains unclear. Germline CDR1 SGHRS, CDR2 YFSETQ. The CDR3 sequence is 12 residues long. Trimming pared 5 bases from V and 1 base from J, leaving 6 bases between. CDR3 region: CASRDAQETQYF. The CDR3 DNA sequence: TGCGCCAGCAGAGACGCCCAAGAGACCCAGTACTTC. The full variable domain, its missing parts supplied by reference TRBV5-1 and TRBJ2-5, is KAGVTQTPRYLIKTRGQQVTLSCSPISGHRSVSWYQQTPGQGLQFLFEYFSETQRNKGNFPGRFSGRQFSNSRSEMNVSTLELGDSALYLCASRDAQETQYFGPGTRLLVL.

Within the sample, this clonotype is medium-sized. The chain couples TRBV29-1 to TRBJ2-7; 7 bases agree with TRBD1. There are 14 residues in the CDR3. Trimming removed 6 bases from V and 0 bases from J; junction bases left unmatched: 8. CDR1 and CDR2 (germline): SQVTM, ANQGSEA. DNA of the CDR3: TGCAGCGTCTACTTAGGGACAGCCTCCTACGAGCAGTACTTC. Protein: CSVYLGTASYEQYF.

This clonotype was counted between two and nine times. The rearrangement links TRBV6-1 to TRBJ1-1; D is possibly TRBD1 (5 bases). V dropped 10 bases and J dropped 0 bases, with 9 bases sitting between them. Germline assignment: CDR1 MNHNS and CDR2 SASEGT. This CDR3 is built from 12 residues. The CDR3: CAIETVNTEAFF. As DNA, the CDR3 is TGTGCCATTGAGACAGTGAACACTGAAGCTTTCTTT.

This clonotype was counted many times. This chain connects TRBV7-2 to TRBJ2-3, with TRBD2 identical over 11 bases. Germline CDR1 is SGHTA and CDR2 is FQGNSA. CDR3 length equals 15 residues. The trim removed 6 bases at V and 0 bases at J, leaving 2 bases unmatched. This CDR3 is CASSTSGGSTDTQYF. The CDR3 DNA follows: TGTGCCAGCAGTACTAGCGGGGGTAGCACAGATACGCAGTATTTT. The full variable domain, with the rest looked up from reference TRBV7-2 and TRBJ2-3, is GAGVSQSPSNKVTEKGKDVELRCDPISGHTALYWYRQSLGQGLEFLIYFQGNSAPDKSGLPSDRFSAERTGGSVSTLTIQRTQQEDSAVYLCASSTSGGSTDTQYFGPGTRLTVL.

Many counts were recorded for this clonotype. V usage is TRBV6-1 and J usage is TRBJ2-3; maybe TRBD1 (6 bases). Trimming left V 6 bases short and J 6 bases short, with 10 bases between. Germline V gene lookup returns CDR1 MNHNS and CDR2 SASEGT. This CDR3 has 12 amino acids. The CDR3 here is CASSATGDTQYF. DNA of the CDR3: TGTGCCAGCAGCGCCACAGGGGATACGCAGTATTTT.

This clonotype was recorded many times. This chain links TRBV7-8 with TRBJ2-7, with D perhaps matching TRBD2 (6 bases). With 1 base removed from V and 6 bases from J, the gap between germline ends came to 16 bases. Looked up from germline, CDR1 is SGHVS and CDR2 is FQNEAQ. CDR3 length: 15 residues. The CDR3: CASSLVVGSTVEQYF. The CDR3 nucleotides are TGTGCCAGCAGCTTAGTAGTCGGGAGTACGGTCGAGCAGTACTTC.

A few counts support this clonotype. This chain joins TRBV27 and TRBJ1-4, with TRBD1 matching 9 bases. Germline-derived CDR1 and CDR2 are MNHEY and SMNVEV (reference sequence). V shed 6 bases and J 5 bases; nucleotides not matched to a gene: 7. The CDR3 loop spans 15 amino acids. In nucleotides, the CDR3 is TGTGCCAGCAGCTGGGGACAGGGAGAAAATGAAAAACTGTTTTTT. Protein sequence: CASSWGQGENEKLFF.

The chain couples TRBV5-1 to TRBJ2-5; possibly TRBD1 for D (6 bases). V lost 3 bases, J lost 3 bases, and 15 bases lay in between. The CDR3 has 15 amino acids. Germline CDR1 SGHRS, CDR2 YFSETQ. For the CDR3, the DNA is TGCGCCAGCAGCTCTGACCCGAACAGGGAAGAGACCCAGTACTTC. It is translated as CASSSDPNREETQYF.

J is TRBJ2-4 and V is TRBV7-2; 7 bases are shared with TRBD2. After removal of 2 bases from V and 6 bases from J, the junction contained 7 bases not matched to a gene. From germline, CDR1 is SGHTA and CDR2 FQGNSA. The CDR3 extends over 15 amino acids. CDR3 DNA: TGTGCCAGCAGCTTAAACTCCGCGGGAGTAAACATTCAGTACTTC. Protein product: CASSLNSAGVNIQYF.

This clonotype appeared many times. The chain is built from TRBV7-9 and TRBJ2-3, with 7 bases lining up with TRBD2. V lost 4 bases to trimming and J lost 3 bases; unmatched junction nucleotides: 7. Germline V gene lookup returns CDR1 SEHNR and CDR2 FQNEAQ (reference sequence). The CDR3 covers 15 residues. CDR3: CASSWGTIGTDTQYF. The CDR3 nucleotides are TGTGCCAGCAGCTGGGGGACTATTGGGACAGATACGCAGTATTTT.

On this clonotype itself: A read error may produce the germline difference seen at one junction end. The genes are TRBV30 and TRBJ2-7; D may be TRBD1 (6 bases). The germline V gene encodes CDR1 GTSNPN and CDR2 SVGIG (reference sequence). CDR3 length: 13 residues. DNA of the CDR3: TGTGCCTGGAACCTTGGACAGACTTACGTGCAGTACTTC. Translation: CAWNLGQTYVQYF.

This clonotype was detected many times. The chain recombines TRBV11-2 with TRBJ2-7; TRBD2 matches at 12 bases. Germline V gene lookup returns CDR1 SGHAT and CDR2 FQNNGV. The CDR3 contains 15 residues. V lost 5 bases and J lost 2; bases outside the gene matches: 4. In DNA, the CDR3 is TGTGCCAGCAGCCAGGGACTAGCGGGTACCTACGAGCAGTACTTC. Translating gives CASSQGLAGTYEQYF.

At least ten counts were recorded for this clonotype. V is TRBV11-2 and J is TRBJ1-4, with unresolved D. V lost 5 bases, J lost 7 bases, and 11 bases lay in between. The V gene's germline CDR1 is SGHAT and CDR2 FQNNGV. The CDR3 spans 13 residues. CDR3 residues: CASSPGGGEKLFF. The CDR3 DNA follows: TGTGCCAGCAGCCCCGGAGGTGGTGAAAAACTGTTTTTT.

This clonotype was seen many times. J is TRBJ1-6 and V is TRBV29-1; no clear D gene. V gave up 6 bases and J gave up 5 bases, with 11 bases separating them. From germline, CDR1 is SQVTM and CDR2 ANQGSEA. This CDR3 is built from 13 residues. CDR3: CSVRSTDNSPLHF. The CDR3 DNA sequence: TGCAGCGTACGCTCCACAGATAATTCACCCCTCCACTTT. The variable domain in full, completed from reference TRBV29-1 and TRBJ1-6, reads SAVISQKPSRDICQRGTSLTIQCQVDSQVTMMFWYRQQPGQSLTLIATANQGSEATYESGFVIDKFPISRPNLTFSTLTVSNMSPEDSSIYLCSVRSTDNSPLHFGNGTRLTVT.

The chain carries TRBV25-1 and TRBJ2-1, with D uncertain. The V end was cut by 4 bases, the J end by 6 bases, with 13 bases between. The CDR3 extends over 14 amino acids. Germline V lookup: CDR1 MGHDK, CDR2 SYGVNS. CDR3: CASSGHLVPNEQFF. The CDR3 DNA reads as TGTGCCAGCAGTGGGCATCTAGTTCCCAATGAGCAGTTCTTC.

This clonotype was seen a handful of times. The V call is TRBV10-2, the J call TRBJ1-2, with 8 bases aligning to TRBD1. CDR3 length: 13 residues. J lost 8 bases, V lost 4 bases, and 6 bases had no gene match. CDR1 and CDR2 from the germline V gene are WSHSY and SAAADI. The CDR3 nucleotides read TGCGCCAGCAGTGGGAAGACAGGGGCAGGCTACACCTTC. It codes for CASSGKTGAGYTF.